This T cell receptor (beta chain) stems from a study of molecular identifiers for immune sequencing clone quantification (dated by TCRdb to between 2017 and 2018). Turning to the overall study: For a replicate experiment, RNA from around 20,000 or 100,000 naive CD8 T cells was divided into five aliquots, of which four were sequenced. This methods study used CD8 T cells to benchmark TCR RNA copy counting and molecular-identifier clustering-based TCR repertoire sequencing (MIDCIRS). Beyond this particular receptor, the publication reports: Naive libraries contained spiked-in Jurkat TCR RNA (roughly ten copies' worth), which is not part of the donor repertoire. When barcode sub-clustering was omitted, TCR diversity was inflated by chimeric consensus sequences, with chimeras reaching as high as 47%. Approximately 3.1 recovered TCR RNA copies per cell were obtained by modeling, versus around 10 by digital PCR, implying a capture efficiency of 25% to 30%. Highly expanded clone sizes could be underestimated if identical TCR molecules share a barcode. Spiked-in Jurkat TCR RNA equivalent to a single cell was reported to be detectable even among 980,000 or so naive CD8 T cells. In CMV-specific effector cells, over 97% of molecules were held by clones above 20 RNA copies, whereas under 1% of molecules were held by such clones in naive cells.

This clonotype was observed a few times. Its antigen target is currently unknown. Base qualities are not provided; no much larger clone lies one nucleotide away. Libraries of naive CD8 T cells were built from 20,000 to 1,000,000 sorted cells, with 10%, 30% or 50% of the purified RNA used. Naive CD8 T cells, defined as CD8+CD4-CCR7+CD45RA+, were FACS-sorted into RLT Plus buffer on a BD FACSAria II. Detection sensitivity was tested by spiking Jurkat RNA equal to over 8 TCR copies' worth into samples containing roughly 19,000-1,100,000 naive CD8 T cells. CD8 T cells were enriched using RosetteSep CD8+ T Cell Enrichment Cocktail and Ficoll-Paque, and the enriched cells then underwent ACK red cell lysis. To prepare the library, PCR was applied. Sequenced on an Illumina HiSeq 4000. Preparation of bulk TCR libraries followed a previously described approach, with the TCR primers listed in Table S5. Total RNA was purified with the Qiagen AllPrep DNA/RNA kit. Before analysis, reads from multiple sequencing runs of one library were combined. Concerning the study's data processing: Reads were retained only if an exact TCR constant sequence was present, and the retained reads were trimmed to 150 nt and grouped according to their 12-nt molecular barcodes. Reads in each barcode group were sub-clustered using a 15% Levenshtein threshold, and a quality-weighted consensus sequence was built for each RNA molecule. Non-functional sequences were excluded, and lower-count sequences lying one edit away from another sequence were also excluded. Barcode sub-clusters with fewer than 20% of the maximum read count were removed, based on fitting two negative binomial distributions. TCRdb cleaned the public reads at Q25 with fastp, built clones with MiXCR and kept in-frame beta chains. CDR3 protein sequences are deduplicated, and each keeps its most common genes and DNA. The authors' filters were not applied to this entry. Present in this sample are 550,000 to 750,000 distinct CDR3 sequences, just under 20% of which were seen just once. The top ten clones comprise 0.75% to 0.95% of the sample.

V drops 3 bases and J drops 6 bases, leaving 8 bases in between. The CDR3 measures 12 amino acids from cysteine to phenylalanine. The kept DNA is CDR3 alone, 36 bases in frame from the first base. Via the germline V gene, CDR1 is MDHEN and CDR2 SYDVKM. This sequence was found in a human donor in good health. Some libraries in this study had Jurkat cell RNA spiked in. Sequencing was done on a sample of naive CD8+ T cells from blood, with Jurkat cell RNA spiked in. Taken with the paper, the label for cell subset or site translates to: FACS-sorted CD8+CD4-CCR7+CD45RA+ naive T cells. The V and J segments used are TRBV28 and TRBJ1-1; TRBD1 is possibly the D segment (6 matching bases). The CDR3 region: CASSFEGAEAFF. DNA sequence: TGTGCCAGCAGTTTTGAGGGGGCTGAAGCTTTCTTT.